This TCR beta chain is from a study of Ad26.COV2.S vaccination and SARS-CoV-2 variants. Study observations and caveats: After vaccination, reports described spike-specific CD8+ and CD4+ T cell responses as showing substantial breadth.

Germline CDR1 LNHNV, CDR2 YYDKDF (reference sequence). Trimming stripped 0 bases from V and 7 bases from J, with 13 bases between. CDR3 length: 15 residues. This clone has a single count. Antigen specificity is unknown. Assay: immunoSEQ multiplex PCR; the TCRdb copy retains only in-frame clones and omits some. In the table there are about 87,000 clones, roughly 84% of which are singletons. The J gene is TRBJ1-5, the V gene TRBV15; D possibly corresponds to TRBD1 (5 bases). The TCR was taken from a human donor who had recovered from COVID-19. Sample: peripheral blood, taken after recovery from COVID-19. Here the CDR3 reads CATSRDLRVQQPQHF. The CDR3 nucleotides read TGTGCCACCAGCAGAGATCTCAGGGTTCAACAGCCCCAGCATTTT.